This record covers a single T cell receptor (beta chain). Its antigen is not identified. Sequenced by immunoSEQ multiplex PCR; TCRdb stores in-frame clones only, minus some. The table shows around 90,000 clones, with about 81% occurring only once. Time point in this sample: after dendritic cell vaccination, including at tumor progression/relapse. CDR1 SGHAT and CDR2 FQNNGV come from the germline V gene. Trimming took 4 bases from V and 7 from J, leaving 16 bases between them. The CDR3 extends over 15 amino acids. This entry is derived from a study of glioma-infiltrating T cells after dendritic cell vaccination. Study-wide findings and caveats: Higher pretreatment TIL content predicted longer progression-free time and survival.

The clonotype was recovered from a human donor with glioblastoma. This chain uses TRBV11-2 with TRBJ2-2; a weak D match, TRBD2 (6 bases). Sequences were derived from blood, sampled after dendritic cell vaccination. CDR3 region: CASSSPRESIGELFF. CDR3 DNA: TGTGCCAGCAGCTCCCCTCGGGAGTCGATCGGGGAGCTGTTTTTT.